Included here is one T cell receptor beta chain sequence, with context. The sample originates from a study of regulatory T cells in long-lasting Graves disease. Building of the TCR beta libraries involved iRepertoire HTBI primers and Arm-PCR of CDR3 regions. TCRdb reanalysed the multiplex PCR reads using MiXCR and keeps one entry per CDR3 protein. The repertoire holds fewer than 450,000 distinct CDR3 sequences, roughly a quarter seen once, with around 24% in the top ten. There are 15 residues in the CDR3. From germline, CDR1 is SEHNR and CDR2 FQNEAQ (reference sequence). The junction had 6 bases not matched to a gene; V was cut back by 5 bases and J by 0 bases. The time point: persistent/refractory GD, antithyroid drugs over 5 years with positive TRAb. The TCR library used RNA extracted from PBMCs.

This sequence joins TRBV7-9 and TRBJ2-7; TRBD1 matches 8 bases. The source of this sequence is a female donor with Graves disease. The specimen was peripheral blood mononuclear cells (PBMCs), collected when the disease was refractory, from a patient treated with antithyroid drugs. The CDR3 here is CASSEWTGTSYEQYF. The CDR3 DNA reads as TGTGCCAGCAGCGAATGGACAGGGACCTCCTACGAGCAGTACTTC.